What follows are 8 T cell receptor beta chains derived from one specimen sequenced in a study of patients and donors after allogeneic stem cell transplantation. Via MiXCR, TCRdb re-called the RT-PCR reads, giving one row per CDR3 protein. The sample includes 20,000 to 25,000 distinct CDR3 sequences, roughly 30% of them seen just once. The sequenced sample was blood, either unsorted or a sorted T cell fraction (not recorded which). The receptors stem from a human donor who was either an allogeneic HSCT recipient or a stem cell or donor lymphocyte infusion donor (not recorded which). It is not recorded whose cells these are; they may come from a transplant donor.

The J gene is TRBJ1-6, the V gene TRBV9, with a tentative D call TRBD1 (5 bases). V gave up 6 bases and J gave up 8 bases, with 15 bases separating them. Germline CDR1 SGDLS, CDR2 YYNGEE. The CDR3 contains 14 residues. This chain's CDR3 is CASTRAGRDSPLHF. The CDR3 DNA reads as TGTGCCAGCACAAGAGCAGGGCGGGATTCACCCCTCCACTTT.

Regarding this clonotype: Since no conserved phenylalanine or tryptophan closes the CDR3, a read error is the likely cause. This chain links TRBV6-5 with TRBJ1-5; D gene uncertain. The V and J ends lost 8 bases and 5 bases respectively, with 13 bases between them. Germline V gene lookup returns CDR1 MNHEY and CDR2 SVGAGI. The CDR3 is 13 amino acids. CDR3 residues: CASSRRPHQPQHC. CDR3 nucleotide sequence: TGTGCCAGCTCCCGCAGGCCCCATCAGCCCCAGCATTGT.

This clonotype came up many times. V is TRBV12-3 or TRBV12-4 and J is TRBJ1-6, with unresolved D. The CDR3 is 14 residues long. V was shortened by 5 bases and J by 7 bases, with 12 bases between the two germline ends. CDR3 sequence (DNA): TGTGCCAGCAGTATAACAGTCCTAAATTCACCCCTCCACTTT. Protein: CASSITVLNSPLHF.

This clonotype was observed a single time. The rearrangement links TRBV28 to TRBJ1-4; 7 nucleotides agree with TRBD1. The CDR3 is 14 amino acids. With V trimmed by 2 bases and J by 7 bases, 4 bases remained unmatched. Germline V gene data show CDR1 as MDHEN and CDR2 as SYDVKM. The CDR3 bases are TGTGCCAGCAGTTTAAACAGGGGCAGTGAAAAACTGTTTTTT. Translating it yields CASSLNRGSEKLFF. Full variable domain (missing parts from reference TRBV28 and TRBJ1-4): DVKVTQSSRYLVKRTGEKVFLECVQDMDHENMFWYRQDPGLGLRLIYFSYDVKMKEKGDIPEGYSVSREKKERFSLILESASTNQTSMYLCASSLNRGSEKLFFGSGTQLSVL.

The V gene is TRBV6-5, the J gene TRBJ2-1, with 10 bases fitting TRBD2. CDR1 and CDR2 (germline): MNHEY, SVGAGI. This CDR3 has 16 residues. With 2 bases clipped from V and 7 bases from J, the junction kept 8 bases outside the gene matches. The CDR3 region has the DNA TGTGCCAGCAGTTACGCTCGGACTAGCGGCCTTAATGAGCAGTTCTTC. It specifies CASSYARTSGLNEQFF.

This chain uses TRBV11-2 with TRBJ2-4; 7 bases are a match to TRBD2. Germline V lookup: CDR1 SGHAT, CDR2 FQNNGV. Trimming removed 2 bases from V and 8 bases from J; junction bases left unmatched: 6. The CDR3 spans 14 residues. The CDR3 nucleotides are TGTGCCAGCAGCTTACCGCGGGGAGGGGACATTCAGTACTTC. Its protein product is CASSLPRGGDIQYF. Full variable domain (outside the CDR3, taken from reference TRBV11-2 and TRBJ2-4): EAGVAQSPRYKIIEKRQSVAFWCNPISGHATLYWYQQILGQGPKLLIQFQNNGVVDDSQLPKDRFSAERLKGVDSTLKIQPAKLEDSAVYLCASSLPRGGDIQYFGAGTRLSVL.

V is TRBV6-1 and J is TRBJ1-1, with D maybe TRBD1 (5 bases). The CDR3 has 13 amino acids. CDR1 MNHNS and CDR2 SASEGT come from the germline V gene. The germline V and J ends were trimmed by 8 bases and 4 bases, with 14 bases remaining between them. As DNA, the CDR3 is TGTGCCAGCTCTATTCTGGGGGGCACTGAAGCTTTCTTT. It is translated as CASSILGGTEAFF.

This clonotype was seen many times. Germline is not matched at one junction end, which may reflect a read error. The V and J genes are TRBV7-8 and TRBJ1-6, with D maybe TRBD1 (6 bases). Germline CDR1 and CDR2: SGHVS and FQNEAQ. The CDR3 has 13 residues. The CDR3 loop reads CASSWTANSPLHF. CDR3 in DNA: TGTGCCAGCAGCTGGACAGCCAATTCACCTCTCCACTTT.